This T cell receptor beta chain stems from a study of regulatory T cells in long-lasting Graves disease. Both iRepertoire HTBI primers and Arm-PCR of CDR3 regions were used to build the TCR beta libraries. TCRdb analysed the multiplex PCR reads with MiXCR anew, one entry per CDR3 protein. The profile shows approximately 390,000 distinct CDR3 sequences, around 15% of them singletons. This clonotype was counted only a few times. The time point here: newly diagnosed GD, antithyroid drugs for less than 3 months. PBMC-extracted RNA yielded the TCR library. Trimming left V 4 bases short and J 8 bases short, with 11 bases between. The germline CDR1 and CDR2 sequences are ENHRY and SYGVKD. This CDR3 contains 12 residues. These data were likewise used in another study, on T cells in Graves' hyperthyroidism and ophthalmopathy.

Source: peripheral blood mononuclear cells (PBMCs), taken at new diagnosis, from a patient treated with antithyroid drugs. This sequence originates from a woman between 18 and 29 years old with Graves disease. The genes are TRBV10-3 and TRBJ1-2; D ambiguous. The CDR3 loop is CAISAVNMGYTF. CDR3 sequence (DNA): TGTGCCATCAGTGCCGTAAATATGGGCTACACCTTC.